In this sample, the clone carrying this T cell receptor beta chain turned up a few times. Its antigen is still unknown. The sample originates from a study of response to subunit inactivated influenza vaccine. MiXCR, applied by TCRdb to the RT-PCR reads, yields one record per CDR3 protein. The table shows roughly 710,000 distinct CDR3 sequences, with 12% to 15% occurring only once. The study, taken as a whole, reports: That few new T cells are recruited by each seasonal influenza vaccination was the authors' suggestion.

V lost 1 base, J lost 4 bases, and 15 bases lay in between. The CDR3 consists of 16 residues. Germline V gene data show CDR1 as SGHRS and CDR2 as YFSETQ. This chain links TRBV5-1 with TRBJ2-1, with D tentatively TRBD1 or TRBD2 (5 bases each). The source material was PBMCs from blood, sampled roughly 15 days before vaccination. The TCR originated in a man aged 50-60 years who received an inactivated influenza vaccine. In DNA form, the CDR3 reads TGCGCCAGCAGCTTGAGTCGGGGACCCATATACAATGAGCAGTTCTTC. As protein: CASSLSRGPIYNEQFF.